These 2 T cell receptor beta chains came from one sample sequenced in a study of cytomegalovirus exposure and HLA in healthy donors. The method was immunoSEQ multiplex PCR; TCRdb's version includes in-frame clones alone and lacks a portion of them. In the table there are about 130,000 clones, 94% of which are singletons. Sequences were obtained from PBMCs. These receptors originate from a man between 18 and 35 years old in good health and CMV-seropositive.

This chain joins TRBV6-1 and TRBJ2-7; D not certain. CDR3 size: 14 residues. CDR1 and CDR2 from the germline V gene are MNHNS and SASEGT. V lost 10 bases to trimming and J lost 1 base, with 17 bases between them. CDR3 protein: CATLVGLGSYEQYF. The CDR3 DNA is TGTGCCACCTTGGTGGGCTTAGGTTCCTACGAGCAGTACTTC.

The rearrangement links TRBV5-1 to TRBJ2-7, with D maybe TRBD1 (6 bases). Trimming left V 5 bases short and J 7 bases short, with 13 bases between. Germline CDR1 is SGHRS and CDR2 is YFSETQ. The CDR3 runs to 12 residues. CDR3 loop: CASSLTGKEQYF. The CDR3 DNA sequence: TGCGCCAGCAGTCTTACAGGGAAGGAGCAGTACTTC.